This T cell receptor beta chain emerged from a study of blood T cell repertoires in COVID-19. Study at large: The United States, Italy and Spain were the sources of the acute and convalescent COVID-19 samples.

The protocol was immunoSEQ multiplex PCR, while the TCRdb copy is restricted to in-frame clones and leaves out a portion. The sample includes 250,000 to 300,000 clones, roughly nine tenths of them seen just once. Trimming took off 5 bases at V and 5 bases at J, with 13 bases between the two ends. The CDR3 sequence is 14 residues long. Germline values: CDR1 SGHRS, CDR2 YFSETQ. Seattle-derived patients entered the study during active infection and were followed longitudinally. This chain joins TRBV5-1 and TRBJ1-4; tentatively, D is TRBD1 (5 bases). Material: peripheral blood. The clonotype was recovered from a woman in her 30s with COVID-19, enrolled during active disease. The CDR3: CASRGQGLNEKLFF. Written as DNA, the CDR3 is TGCGCCAGCAGAGGGCAGGGATTGAATGAAAAACTGTTTTTT.